This T cell receptor (beta chain) was observed in a study of T cell clones after liver transplantation (dated by TCRdb to about 2019). As for the study more broadly: The samples were obtained from ITN030ST, a randomized trial that attempted immunosuppression withdrawal within 2 years after liver transplantation. The subjects received no induction therapy and were kept on standard immunosuppression until randomization at 12-24 months post-transplant. The study cohort included 8 liver transplant recipients, of whom 3 were classified as tolerant and 5 as non-tolerant. Of the eight recipients, a few were HCV-positive, while the remaining recipients had been transplanted for non-autoimmune, non-viral indications. As an antigen-independent comparator for donor-reactive sequences, third party-reactive TCRbeta sequences were also identified from pre-transplant MLRs. Donor-reactive T cell clones were identified using TCRbeta sequencing after a pre-transplant mixed lymphocyte reaction and were then followed in post-transplant blood. Blood samples were collected pre-transplant, then pre-randomization ahead of withdrawal, and finally post-randomization once withdrawal had either been completed or failed. Tolerance was defined as complete immunosuppression withdrawal for at least one year with no rise in liver enzymes beyond twice the upper limit of normal.

Trimming removed 4 bases from V and 8 bases from J; the gene matches leave 8 bases unexplained. CDR1 and CDR2, per the germline V gene, are LGHNA and YSLEER. Inclusive of the bounding cysteine and phenylalanine, the CDR3 is 16 residues long. The entry retains the CDR3 DNA only, 48 bases that are in frame from base 1. Thawed unstimulated PBMCs were stained for CD3, CD4 and CD8 and FACS-sorted into CD3+CD4+ and CD3+CD8+ populations. Each of the 8 studied subjects was randomized to immunosuppression withdrawal. The Qiagen DNeasy Blood and Tissue Kit was used to isolate genomic DNA. Using immunoSEQ, frozen genomic DNA was subjected to high-throughput TCRbeta CDR3 sequencing, a process that included PCR amplification, mapping, bias correction and internal controls. The authors processed their data as follows. Only productive rearrangements were retained, and each unique TCRbeta sequence was defined by its CDR3 nucleotide sequence together with its V and J gene. For a sequence to be called donor-reactive, it needed a frequency of at least 0.01% and at least 5-fold expansion in CFSE-low cells compared with unstimulated pre-transplant cells. Per-subject minimum frequency thresholds, based on the lowest-template unstimulated sample, ensured at least 90% detection power. Jensen-Shannon divergence between the top 1000 TCRbeta sequences after and before transplant was used to measure repertoire turnover. Changes in detection of donor-reactive sequences were tested with two-sided Fisher's exact tests. This immuneACCESS table, as held by TCRdb, lists in-frame sequences with V and J called but not all clones. Of the missing ones, under half trace to an unresolved V gene in checked studies; the others have no known cause. That table gives V, J and clone size, and the DNA gave D and trimming. The sample table holds tens of thousands of clones, of which about 82% were seen once. 0.4% to 0.6% of the sample comes from the top ten.

A remark on this clone: Its antigen specificity is not known. Qualities for individual bases were not recorded, and no much larger clone is one base off.

The paper's findings and limits, for the study overall: When repertoire turnover was taken into account, detection of donor-reactive sequences was significantly reduced in 7 of 8 subjects for CD4 and in 8 of 8 subjects for CD8. A greater decline was seen for donor-reactive sequences than for third party-reactive sequences, suggesting partial antigen-specific deletion unrelated to withdrawal success. Low numbers of available donor cells limited the measurable donor-reactive repertoire in a couple of subjects. A significant post-transplant decrease in circulating donor-reactive CD4 TCRbeta sequences was observed in most of the 8 subjects, irrespective of tolerance or HCV status. The conclusions were preliminary, being limited by small, heterogeneous patient numbers and by non-standardized post-transplant time points. Since no allograft tissue specimens were available, donor-reactive T cells may have migrated into the graft instead of being deleted.

The rearrangement joined TRBV4-3 to TRBJ2-1, with 13 junctional bases fitting TRBD2. The source material was CD4+ T cells from blood, sampled approximately 3.5 years after liver transplant. This sequence was found in a human patient who received a liver transplant. Following a transplant, some T lymphocytes may have been derived from the graft donor. The CDR3 loop reads CASSPWTSGRGDEQFF. The nucleotide sequence reads as follows: TGCGCCAGCAGCCCCTGGACTAGCGGGAGAGGTGATGAGCAGTTCTTC.